These 13 T cell receptor beta chains were all obtained from the same sample, sequenced in a study of CD8+ T cells in alopecia areata. Treatment specified: oral pan-JAK inhibitor, 5-10 mg twice daily. Extraction and reverse transcription of RNA yielded cDNA as the sequencing template. The data were produced by immunoSEQ multiplex PCR, yet TCRdb's version contains in-frame clones alone and is incomplete. The table includes approximately 280,000 clones, roughly 60% detected once. Sequencing was performed on CD4+ T cells sorted from blood, taken at week 24, from a patient treated with tofacitinib. Source of these receptors: a human donor with alopecia areata.

The chain links TRBV29-1 to TRBJ2-6; D is unclear. There are 13 residues in the CDR3. Germline V CDR1 and CDR2: SQVTM, ANQGSEA. The germline V and J ends were trimmed by 5 bases and 1 base, with 6 bases remaining between them. Written as DNA, the CDR3 is TGCAGCGTTTCCAAATCTGGGGCCAACGTCCTGACTTTC. Encoded protein: CSVSKSGANVLTF.

This clone was counted a few times. The chain carries TRBV4-3 and TRBJ2-7; tentative D call: TRBD1 (5 bases). Germline values: CDR1 LGHNA, CDR2 YSLEER. This CDR3 is 15 amino acids long. Trimming shortened V by 4 bases and J by 0 bases, and 13 bases separated the two germline ends. CDR3 protein: CASSRRRDSSYEQYF. CDR3 DNA: TGCGCCAGCAGCCGACGCAGGGATAGCTCCTACGAGCAGTACTTC.

This sequence joins TRBV5-4 and TRBJ2-3; 8 bases line up with TRBD2. This CDR3 spans 16 amino acids. Germline V gene lookup returns CDR1 SGHNT and CDR2 YYREEE (reference sequence). Losses at the gene ends were 1 base for V and 1 base for J; bases not matched to a gene: 5. The CDR3 loop reads CASSLPGGAGTDTQYF. CDR3 DNA: TGTGCCAGCAGCTTGCCGGGGGGGGCCGGCACAGATACGCAGTATTTT.

This clone turned up a few times. The rearrangement uses TRBV30 and TRBJ1-2; 7 nucleotides line up with TRBD1. This CDR3 is built from 14 residues. The V and J ends lost 1 base and 4 bases, in that order; junction bases with no gene match: 6. Looked up from germline, CDR1 is GTSNPN and CDR2 is SVGIG (reference sequence). The CDR3 reads CAWSAPRTGYGYTF. DNA for the CDR3: TGTGCCTGGAGTGCCCCTAGGACAGGCTATGGCTACACCTTC.

V usage is TRBV6-6 and J usage is TRBJ2-1; 7 bases map to TRBD2. Germline V lookup: CDR1 MNHNY, CDR2 SVGAGI (reference sequence). The V gene end was trimmed by 7 bases and the J gene end by 8 bases; junction bases not matched to a gene: 8. This CDR3 is 13 amino acids long. In DNA form, the CDR3 reads TGTGCCAGCACTCCGCGGGGGAATCATGAGCAGTTCTTC. Translation gives CASTPRGNHEQFF.

In this sample, this clone turned up a few times. The V and J genes are TRBV28 and TRBJ1-1; D is perhaps TRBD1 (6 bases). The CDR3 length is 14 residues. Trimming stripped 10 bases from V and 6 bases from J, with 21 bases between. CDR1 is MDHEN, CDR2 SYDVKM, per germline. CDR3 in DNA: TGTGCCACGGGGCTAACGGGGGGCACGGCTGAAGCTTTCTTT. Its translation is CATGLTGGTAEAFF.

The rearrangement joins TRBV5-6 to TRBJ2-7; D may be TRBD1 (6 bases). Per germline, CDR1 SGHDT and CDR2 YYEEEE. The CDR3 spans 15 residues. V was trimmed by 4 bases and J by 2 bases, leaving 16 bases between them. CDR3 in amino acids: CASSASTGLAYEQYF. Written as DNA, the CDR3 is TGTGCCAGCAGCGCCTCGACAGGATTAGCCTACGAGCAGTACTTC.

This clone was detected only a few times. The CDR3 loop reads CAWSRGQGAYEQYF. In DNA form, the CDR3 reads TGTGCCTGGAGTAGGGGACAGGGGGCCTACGAGCAGTACTTC. V and J are TRBV30 and TRBJ2-7; TRBD1 matches at 11 bases. The junction had 2 bases not matched to a gene; V was cut back by 2 bases and J by 2 bases. The CDR3 is made up of 14 amino acids. The V gene's germline CDR1 is GTSNPN and CDR2 SVGIG (reference sequence).

This chain links TRBV30 with TRBJ2-5; D uncertain. Trimming took off 3 bases at V and 5 bases at J, with 13 bases between the two ends. Germline V lookup: CDR1 GTSNPN, CDR2 SVGIG (reference sequence). The CDR3 covers 13 residues. In DNA form, the CDR3 reads TGTGCCTGGAGACAAAACCTGGGGGAGACCCAGTACTTC. Translated: CAWRQNLGETQYF.

The DNA of the CDR3 is TGCAGCGTTGAAGGCTGGAAAAGCAGCTCCTACGAGCAGTACTTC. It is translated as CSVEGWKSSSYEQYF. The chain has TRBV29-1 and TRBJ2-7; D uncertain. Germline assignment: CDR1 SQVTM and CDR2 ANQGSEA. This CDR3 has 15 amino acids. V was trimmed by 1 base and J by 0 bases, leaving 13 bases between them.

This chain joins TRBV6-6 and TRBJ1-5, with D tentatively TRBD1 (5 bases). CDR1 is MNHNY and CDR2 is SVGAGI in the germline V gene (reference sequence). This CDR3 region has 14 residues. V was cut by 5 bases and J by 4 bases, with 12 bases left in between. The chain's CDR3 is CASSLGTVNQPQHF. CDR3 nucleotide sequence: TGTGCCAGCAGTCTTGGGACGGTAAATCAGCCCCAGCATTTT.

This clone was seen more than once but under ten times. The V and J genes are TRBV6-5 and TRBJ2-7; tentative D call: TRBD1 (6 bases). Trimming pared 7 bases from V and 7 bases from J, leaving 11 bases between. This CDR3 contains 11 residues. Germline values: CDR1 MNHEY, CDR2 SVGAGI. CDR3 sequence reads: CASKLGGEQYF. The CDR3 nucleotides read TGTGCCAGCAAATTAGGGGGAGAGCAGTACTTC.

The chain couples TRBV6-5 to TRBJ2-7, with D uncertain. This CDR3 contains 14 residues. Germline V gene lookup returns CDR1 MNHEY and CDR2 SVGAGI. V lost 0 bases to trimming and J lost 5 bases, with 11 bases between them. CDR3 sequence reads: CASSYSKPPHEQYF. CDR3 DNA sequence: TGTGCCAGCAGTTACTCGAAGCCTCCCCACGAGCAGTACTTC.